This TCR beta chain was retrieved from a study of blood T cell repertoires in COVID-19. Study-level information: Acute-phase and convalescent COVID-19 samples originated in the United States, Italy and Spain. T cells, B-cell-depleted T cells, or PBMCs provided the cDNA or gDNA that served as material.

Trimming at V came to 10 bases and at J to 5 bases, leaving 15 bases not matched to a gene. The CDR3 is 16 amino acids. Germline V gene data show CDR1 as MNHEY and CDR2 as SMNVEV (reference sequence). Original processing notes: Estimation of nucleated cell counts was performed using reference gene primer amplification. Assay: immunoSEQ multiplex PCR; the TCRdb copy retains only in-frame clones and omits some. V, J and clone size are those of that table, while D and trimming were read from the DNA. Seen here are 120,000 to 150,000 clones, more than 75% observed once, and the top ten hold more than 2%.

This clonotype was obtained from a human donor with acute or convalescent COVID-19. The donor label of this sample is uncertain. This chain joins TRBV27 and TRBJ1-4; 8 bases agree with TRBD1. Sequenced sample: peripheral blood. The CDR3 protein is CATQSLRDRWNEKLFF. Written as DNA, the CDR3 is TGTGCCACCCAAAGCCTCCGGGACAGGTGGAATGAAAAACTGTTTTTT.